This T cell receptor (beta chain) was sequenced during a study of Ad26.COV2.S vaccination and SARS-CoV-2 variants. A word on this clone: Its antigen remains unknown.

Trimming cost V 4 bases and J 7 bases, with 10 bases left between them. CDR1 is SGHAT and CDR2 is FQNNGV in the germline V gene. The CDR3 runs to 13 residues. Repertoires were generated with immunoSEQ multiplex PCR, while TCRdb's copy carries only in-frame clones and drops some. The sample lists roughly 500,000 clones; around 85% were seen once. General study findings and limits: With respect to non-spike TCR breadth, vaccine and placebo recipients were similar.

Treatment noted: around 19 received Ad26.COV2.S at low or high dose, single or two shots; about five received placebo; per-sample allocation not given. Day 63 following the first vaccine or placebo injection was when the samples were taken. The starting material was peripheral blood, obtained in a trial of Ad26.COV2.S vaccine versus placebo. This sequence was found in a person between 18 and 65 years old who received the Ad26.COV2.S COVID-19 vaccine or a placebo. V is TRBV11-2 and J is TRBJ2-2; possibly TRBD2 for D (5 bases). In nucleotides, the CDR3 is TGTGCCAGCAGCTCCGTTGCGGGCGGGGAGCTGTTTTTT. Protein sequence: CASSSVAGGELFF.